This T cell receptor beta chain was captured by sequencing in a study of T cells in localized non-small cell lung cancer. TCRdb's table, derived via immunoSEQ multiplex PCR, lists solely in-frame clones and lacks some. The sample holds 100,000 to 150,000 clones, roughly 90% seen once. Points on this clone: The target antigen is unknown.

Overall study results and limits: Among blood samples, higher T cell density accompanied longer overall survival. It was uninvolved adjacent lung that showed the highest T cell clonality, exceeding tumor. Among the top 100 tumor clones, a median about 60 appeared in adjacent lung.

The CDR3 loop spans 15 amino acids. With 3 bases removed from V and 5 bases from J, the gap between germline ends came to 17 bases. Germline V gene lookup returns CDR1 SGHRS and CDR2 YFSETQ. V gene TRBV5-1 combines with J gene TRBJ2-5, with D tentatively TRBD2 (6 bases). This receptor was identified in a female donor over 55 with stage I lung adenocarcinoma. The source was peripheral blood, collected before any cancer treatment. CDR3: CASSSTGTSMETQYF. The CDR3 nucleotides read TGCGCCAGCAGCTCGACCGGGACTTCGATGGAGACCCAGTACTTC.